This T cell receptor (beta chain) was sequenced during a study of OX40 agonist ivuxolimab in advanced cancers. Background on the study: Allowance was made for prior anti-PD-1, anti-PD-L1 or anti-CTLA-4 therapy, and about 40% had some. General study results and limits: The study found that CD8+ T cells averaged more expanded clones than CD4+.

TCRdb's table, derived via immunoSEQ multiplex PCR, lists solely in-frame clones and lacks some. Here the sample spans 80,000 or so clones, about 85% being singletons. As to this clone: No antigen is known for it.

Blood specimens came from baseline, cycle 4 day 1, and cycle 7 day 1. With V trimmed by 0 bases and J by 4 bases, 2 bases remained unmatched. The length of the CDR3 is 13 residues. The germline gives CDR1 GTSNPN, CDR2 SVGIG (reference sequence). The chain links TRBV30 to TRBJ1-2, with 7 bases aligning to TRBD1. This receptor was identified in an adult with an advanced solid tumor such as melanoma, head and neck, liver or kidney cancer. This material consisted of CD4+ or CD8+ T cells sorted from blood, taken in a trial of the OX40 agonist ivuxolimab. As DNA, the CDR3 is TGTGCCTGGAGTGTACAGGGGTCCTATGGCTACACCTTC. It codes for CAWSVQGSYGYTF.